This T cell receptor beta chain was obtained from a study of blood T cells in healthy people across ages. Study-wide results and limits: Both higher diversity and more naive CD4+ cells marked long-lived donors when set against aged donors.

Total RNA, at least 6 micrograms per sample, came from PBMCs. The second PCR ran about 6 to 12 cycles with a sample-barcoded 5' primer and J-beta primers. Each cDNA molecule was tagged by a template-switch adaptor with 12 random nucleotides. One entry per CDR3 protein, called by TCRdb with MiXCR from the 5' RACE reads. The sample shows about 760,000 distinct CDR3 sequences, 20% to 30% of them seen only once. A note on this clonotype: Its antigen is still unknown.

This same sample was also taken into another study, of T cells of mothers and their children.

Sequenced input: blood. The source of this sequence is a boy between 10 and 17 years old in good health.

CDR3 sequence (DNA): TGTGCCAGCAGCTTAGAGGACAGCCTTTCCTCTGGCTACACCTTC. It is translated as CASSLEDSLSSGYTF. The V call is TRBV11-1, the J call TRBJ1-2, with D maybe TRBD1 (6 bases). CDR3 size: 15 residues. Trimming took off 1 base at V and 7 bases at J, with 16 bases between the two ends. Germline CDR1 SGHAT, CDR2 FQDESV (reference sequence).